This entry concerns a single T cell receptor (beta chain). This may arise from a read error, as a much more abundant clone is one base away. This entry belongs to a study of T cells after yellow fever vaccination. TCRdb reprocessed the 5' RACE reads with MiXCR, giving one entry per CDR3 protein. The data contain 100,000 to 150,000 distinct CDR3 sequences, more than 6% of them singletons. V lost 10 bases, J lost 1 base, and 11 bases stayed unmatched. Germline CDR1 and CDR2: SGHRS and YFSETQ. The CDR3 contains 15 residues. The chain combines TRBV5-1 with TRBJ2-3; 8 positions agree with TRBD2. The material was CD4+ T cells sorted from PBMCs, obtained approximately 11 days after the first yellow fever vaccination. The source of this sequence is a young man who received the YFV17D yellow fever vaccine. In nucleotides, the CDR3 is TGCGCCGGTACGTTAGCGGGGAGGGGCACAGATACGCAGTATTTT. Protein: CAGTLAGRGTDTQYF.